This TCR beta chain is drawn from a study of blood T cell repertoires in COVID-19. Study-wide context: Both acute and convalescent COVID-19 samples were obtained from the United States, Italy and Spain. T cells, B-cell-depleted T cells, or PBMCs provided the cDNA or gDNA that served as material.

The ends were cut back, 0 bases at V and 5 bases at J, with 5 bases in the middle. CDR1 is LGHDT, CDR2 YNNKEL, per germline (reference sequence). This CDR3 is built from 13 residues. How the authors handled the data: How many nucleated cells were present was estimated from reference gene primer amplification. Some clones are missing from TCRdb's copy, which holds only in-frame ones; the method was immunoSEQ multiplex PCR. The V and J calls and clone size come from that table; D and trimming were worked out from the DNA. Of tens of thousands of clones listed, around 86% were seen once; the top ten hold over 12%.

The chain links TRBV3-1 (or the pseudogene TRBV3-2) to TRBJ2-1; D is ambiguous. The TCR sequence derives from a man aged 55 to 70 with active COVID-19. Sequences were obtained from peripheral blood. CDR3 sequence: CASSQDGNNEQFF. In nucleotides, the CDR3 is TGTGCCAGCAGCCAAGATGGCAACAATGAGCAGTTCTTC.